The 28 T cell receptor beta chains reported below all come from one sample, sequenced in a study of T cell changes during pregnancy in multiple sclerosis. The repertoire was sequenced with immunoSEQ multiplex PCR; TCRdb's copy has only in-frame clones and lacks some. The sample includes tens of thousands of clones, 70% to 90% of them seen just once. Sequencing was performed on CD8+ T cells from peripheral blood mononuclear cells, taken in the first trimester of pregnancy. The receptors were sampled from a female donor in good health, enrolled as a control in a pregnancy study.

The chain links TRBV7-9 to TRBJ1-5, with 10 bases matching TRBD1. Trimming took 5 bases from V and 3 from J; bases not matched to a gene: 1. The CDR3 has 14 amino acids. The V gene's germline CDR1 is SEHNR and CDR2 FQNEAQ (reference sequence). CDR3 bases: TGTGCCAGCAGCGACAGGGGGCCCAATCAGCCCCAGCATTTT. It is translated as CASSDRGPNQPQHF. The whole variable domain, filled in from reference TRBV7-9 and TRBJ1-5, reads DTGVSQNPRHKITKRGQNVTFRCDPISEHNRLYWYRQTLGQGPEFLTYFQNEAQLEKSRLLSDRFSAERPKGSFSTLEIQRTEQGDSAMYLCASSDRGPNQPQHFGDGTRLSIL.

The rearrangement uses TRBV25-1 and TRBJ2-1; 8 bases align to TRBD2. V dropped 5 bases and J dropped 5; count of bases not matched to a gene: 8. The CDR3 sequence is 15 residues long. Looked up from germline, CDR1 is MGHDK and CDR2 is SYGVNS. The CDR3 loop reads CASSLGGGVHNEQFF. CDR3 nucleotide sequence: TGTGCCAGCAGTCTCGGGGGGGGTGTGCACAATGAGCAGTTCTTC.

The chain carries TRBV5-1 and TRBJ1-1, with D maybe TRBD1 (6 bases). This CDR3 contains 17 residues. V was cut by 0 bases and J by 3 bases, with 18 bases left in between. Germline CDR1 reads SGHRS; CDR2 reads YFSETQ. The CDR3 loop reads CASSLAGGRIGDTEAFF. The CDR3 nucleotides read TGCGCCAGCAGCTTGGCGGGGGGCCGGATCGGAGACACTGAAGCTTTCTTT.

The chain employs TRBV9 and TRBJ1-2; 7 bases align to TRBD1. The CDR3 totals 16 residues. With 2 bases clipped from V and 0 bases from J, the junction kept 7 bases outside the gene matches. CDR1 and CDR2 (germline): SGDLS, YYNGEE. CDR3 coding DNA: TGTGCCAGCAGCGTGGCAAAGACAGGGACTAACTATGGCTACACCTTC. Protein product: CASSVAKTGTNYGYTF. The whole variable domain, remainder taken from reference TRBV9 and TRBJ1-2, is DSGVTQTPKHLITATGQRVTLRCSPRSGDLSVYWYQQSLDQGLQFLIQYYNGEERAKGNILERFSAQQFPDLHSELNLSSLELGDSALYFCASSVAKTGTNYGYTFGSGTRLTVV.

The gene calls are TRBV27 and TRBJ2-5; 7 bases fit TRBD1. The CDR3 has 13 residues. The germline V gene has CDR1 MNHEY and CDR2 SMNVEV (reference sequence). Unmatched junction bases numbered 6, after V lost 6 bases and J lost 5 bases. CDR3 loop: CASRDRPRETQYF. CDR3 bases: TGTGCCAGCAGGGACAGGCCAAGGGAGACCCAGTACTTC.

The V call is TRBV28, the J call TRBJ2-7; D perhaps matches TRBD2 (6 bases). CDR1 and CDR2 (germline): MDHEN, SYDVKM. Deletions cut 4 bases from V and 0 bases from J, with 16 bases between. The CDR3 has 16 amino acids. DNA of the CDR3: TGTGCCAGCAGTTCCCCCCCCACGACTAGCTCCTACGAGCAGTACTTC. It yields the protein CASSSPPTTSSYEQYF. The full variable domain, completed using reference TRBV28 and TRBJ2-7, is DVKVTQSSRYLVKRTGEKVFLECVQDMDHENMFWYRQDPGLGLRLIYFSYDVKMKEKGDIPEGYSVSREKKERFSLILESASTNQTSMYLCASSSPPTTSSYEQYFGPGTRLTVT.

The chain employs TRBV30 and TRBJ1-5; possible D gene TRBD1, 6 bases. CDR3 length: 13 residues. Trimming took 2 bases from V and 5 from J, leaving 10 bases between them. CDR1 GTSNPN and CDR2 SVGIG come from the germline V gene (reference sequence). CDR3: CAWSNREYQPQHF. The DNA of the CDR3 is TGTGCCTGGAGTAACAGGGAATATCAGCCCCAGCATTTT.

The V gene is TRBV18, the J gene TRBJ1-1, with 7 bases matching TRBD1. Unmatched junction bases numbered 11, after V lost 10 bases and J lost 0 bases. The CDR3 has 15 residues. CDR1 and CDR2 from the germline V gene are KGHSH and LQKENI. The CDR3 region is CATTAGQFVNTEAFF. The CDR3 DNA reads TGTGCCACCACCGCGGGACAGTTTGTGAACACTGAAGCTTTCTTT.

V usage is TRBV27 and J usage is TRBJ2-7; D is perhaps TRBD1 (5 bases). Germline CDR1 MNHEY, CDR2 SMNVEV (reference sequence). CDR3 length equals 14 residues. Trimming took off 5 bases at V and 3 bases at J, with 14 bases between the two ends. The CDR3 region has the DNA TGTGCCAGCAGTCGAACAGGTGCAAACTACGAGCAGTACTTC. This gives the protein CASSRTGANYEQYF.

The chain joins TRBV15 to TRBJ2-1; 7 bases match TRBD1. J gave up 5 bases and V 5 bases, and 9 bases lay outside the gene matches. The CDR3 is 15 amino acids. In germline, CDR1 is LNHNV, CDR2 YYDKDF (reference sequence). The CDR3 protein is CATSFRDSLDNEQFF. In DNA form, the CDR3 reads TGTGCCACCAGCTTCCGGGACAGTTTAGACAATGAGCAGTTCTTC.

The V gene is TRBV6-1, the J gene TRBJ2-1, with a possible D match to TRBD1 (5 bases). The CDR3 contains 13 residues. The V end lost 1 base, the J end lost 8 bases, and 9 bases lay between the germline ends. The germline V gene encodes CDR1 MNHNS and CDR2 SASEGT. CDR3 sequence reads: CASSEGGFDEQFF. Here the CDR3 DNA reads TGTGCCAGCAGTGAAGGGGGCTTTGATGAGCAGTTCTTC.

The chain recombines TRBV7-9 with TRBJ2-7, with a tentative D call TRBD1 (5 bases). From germline, CDR1 is SEHNR and CDR2 FQNEAQ (reference sequence). V shed 2 bases and J shed 7 bases, with 6 bases lying between them. The CDR3 is 11 residues long. CDR3 sequence (DNA): TGTGCCAGCAGCTTAAGGGGAGAGCAGTACTTC. Translated, it gives CASSLRGEQYF.

The V call is TRBV11-2, the J call TRBJ2-5; D remains ambiguous. CDR1 is SGHAT and CDR2 is FQNNGV in the germline V gene. V shed 0 bases and J shed 5 bases, with 4 bases lying between them. This CDR3 contains 12 residues. The CDR3 region is CASSLEEETQYF. The CDR3 region has the DNA TGTGCCAGCAGCTTAGAAGAGGAGACCCAGTACTTC.

V is TRBV4-3 and J is TRBJ2-7; possible D gene TRBD2, 5 bases. Trimming left V 0 bases short and J 2 bases short, with 20 bases between. This CDR3 has 18 residues. The germline V gene has CDR1 LGHNA and CDR2 YSLEER. CDR3 nucleotide sequence: TGCGCCAGCAGCCAAGACCGATTCGGGGTAAGGGCCCCCTACGAGCAGTACTTC. It codes for CASSQDRFGVRAPYEQYF.

This clone was observed a single time. This chain joins TRBV9 and TRBJ2-3; 7 nucleotides agree with TRBD1. Germline V CDR1 and CDR2: SGDLS, YYNGEE. V shed 4 bases, J shed 2 bases, and the junction held 7 bases outside the gene matches. The CDR3 has 15 residues. Here the CDR3 DNA reads TGTGCCAGCAGCACCGGGACAGACTCCACAGATACGCAGTATTTT. It translates to CASSTGTDSTDTQYF.

The chain has TRBV7-9 and TRBJ1-2; 7 bases align to TRBD1. CDR3 size: 16 residues. The V and J ends lost 6 bases and 8 bases, in that order; junction bases with no gene match: 18. The germline gives CDR1 SEHNR, CDR2 FQNEAQ (reference sequence). CDR3 residues: CASSFTDPRQGRGYTF. The DNA of the CDR3 is TGTGCCAGCAGTTTCACAGACCCTCGACAGGGTCGAGGCTACACCTTC. The whole variable domain, remainder taken from reference TRBV7-9 and TRBJ1-2, is DTGVSQNPRHKITKRGQNVTFRCDPISEHNRLYWYRQTLGQGPEFLTYFQNEAQLEKSRLLSDRFSAERPKGSFSTLEIQRTEQGDSAMYLCASSFTDPRQGRGYTFGSGTRLTVV.

The V and J genes are TRBV4-3 and TRBJ2-1; 8 nucleotides agree with TRBD1. This CDR3 has 15 residues. V lost 1 base to trimming and J lost 12 bases; unmatched junction nucleotides: 11. Germline V lookup: CDR1 LGHNA, CDR2 YSLEER. The CDR3 sequence: CASSQGPQGGSVQFF. The CDR3 bases are TGCGCCAGCAGCCAAGGCCCACAGGGGGGATCGGTGCAGTTCTTC.

V gene TRBV12-5 combines with J gene TRBJ1-4; 10 bases fit TRBD1. Germline V lookup: CDR1 LGHNT, CDR2 FRNRAP. J gave up 5 bases and V 0 bases, and 6 bases lay outside the gene matches. The CDR3 contains 17 residues. CDR3 nucleotide sequence: TGTGCTAGTGGTTTGGTCGGGAAGGACAGGGGGAATGAAAAACTGTTTTTT. Translated: CASGLVGKDRGNEKLFF.

The rearrangement uses TRBV4-3 and TRBJ1-1; 7 bases line up with TRBD1. CDR1 is LGHNA and CDR2 is YSLEER in the germline V gene. The V and J ends lost 3 bases and 10 bases, in that order; junction bases with no gene match: 14. CDR3 length: 15 amino acids. CDR3 region: CASSHDLVETGAAFF. In nucleotides, the CDR3 is TGCGCCAGCAGCCATGATCTGGTGGAAACAGGGGCAGCTTTCTTT.

The sample holds a few counts of this clone. V is TRBV4-3 and J is TRBJ1-6; D remains unclear. The V end was cut by 5 bases, the J end by 9 bases, with 20 bases between. The CDR3 sequence is 16 residues long. The V gene's germline CDR1 is LGHNA and CDR2 YSLEER. As DNA, the CDR3 is TGCGCCAGCAGCGCCCGCCTCGATGCTGGAGGTTCACCCCTCCACTTT. This codes for CASSARLDAGGSPLHF.

The V and J genes are TRBV29-1 and TRBJ2-5; 12 bases agree with TRBD2. The closer fit of TRBJ2-7 to the DNA end suggests the J call may be wrong. Germline V lookup: CDR1 SQVTM, CDR2 ANQGSEA. This CDR3 spans 16 amino acids. CDR3 sequence: CSVGGFLGLAGNEQYF. The CDR3 nucleotides read TGCAGCGTTGGAGGTTTTTTAGGACTAGCGGGGAACGAGCAGTACTTC.

This clone has only a few counts. This sequence joins TRBV11-2 and TRBJ1-5, with D maybe TRBD1 (6 bases). Germline V CDR1 and CDR2: SGHAT, FQNNGV. With 2 bases removed from V and 7 bases from J, the gap between germline ends came to 12 bases. The CDR3 spans 14 residues. CDR3 nucleotide sequence: TGTGCCAGCAGCTTAATGGGTACAGGGCAGCCCCAGCATTTT. This codes for CASSLMGTGQPQHF.

The rearrangement joins TRBV7-2 to TRBJ1-4, with TRBD1 matching 9 bases. CDR1 SGHTA and CDR2 FQGNSA come from the germline V gene. The CDR3 has 14 amino acids. V dropped 5 bases and J dropped 10; count of bases not matched to a gene: 8. CDR3 loop: CASSPTGGGGKLFF. The CDR3 DNA is TGTGCCAGCAGCCCCACAGGGGGCGGGGGAAAACTGTTTTTT.

This clone was detected once. The chain has TRBV6-4 and TRBJ2-3; 8 bases agree with TRBD2. The germline V gene has CDR1 MRHNA and CDR2 SNTAGT. Trimming cost V 2 bases and J 3 bases; bases outside gene matches: 4. CDR3 length equals 15 residues. The CDR3 spells CASSDTAGGTDTQYF. CDR3 coding DNA: TGTGCCAGCAGTGACACGGCGGGGGGAACAGATACGCAGTATTTT.

This chain links TRBV7-2 with TRBJ2-2; D remains ambiguous. Trimming removed 4 bases from V and 6 bases from J, with 9 bases in between. Germline CDR1 SGHTA, CDR2 FQGNSA. CDR3 size: 13 residues. CDR3 DNA: TGTGCCAGCAGCTCCCCGCTAGCCGGGGAGCTGTTTTTT. Its protein product is CASSSPLAGELFF.

J is TRBJ2-7 and V is TRBV2, with 9 bases fitting TRBD1. V lost 6 bases and J lost 3; bases outside the gene matches: 6. The germline CDR1 and CDR2 sequences are SNHLY and FYNNEI. CDR3 size: 14 residues. CDR3 in amino acids: CASRHGTGSYEQYF. The DNA of the CDR3 is TGTGCCAGCAGACACGGGACAGGGAGCTACGAGCAGTACTTC.

The rearrangement joins TRBV15 to TRBJ1-5; D remains ambiguous. CDR1 is LNHNV and CDR2 is YYDKDF in the germline V gene (reference sequence). Trimming cost V 6 bases and J 2 bases, with 8 bases left between them. The CDR3 contains 13 residues. This chain's CDR3 is CATRTQGNQPQHF. CDR3 nucleotide sequence: TGTGCCACCAGAACCCAGGGCAATCAGCCCCAGCATTTT. The full variable domain, completed using reference TRBV15 and TRBJ1-5, is DAMVIQNPRYQVTQFGKPVTLSCSQTLNHNVMYWYQQKSSQAPKLLFHYYDKDFNNEADTPDNFQSRRPNTSFCFLDIRSPGLGDTAMYLCATRTQGNQPQHFGDGTRLSIL.

This clone came up a few times. The chain combines TRBV19 with TRBJ1-6; no reliable D call. Per germline, CDR1 LNHDA and CDR2 SQIVND (reference sequence). The V and J ends lost 2 bases and 8 bases respectively, with 4 bases between them. The CDR3 covers 12 residues. Written as DNA, the CDR3 is TGTGCCAGTAGTATACTTGATTCACCCCTCCACTTT. The encoded protein is CASSILDSPLHF.